The T cell receptor beta chain under discussion was sequenced for a study of CD8+CD57+ T cells in acquired aplastic anemia. General study findings and limits: No significant difference in CD8+ Simpson's diversity was found between patients and controls.

Template material for TCR beta VDJ and CDR3 profiling consisted of genomic DNA. One entry per CDR3 protein, called by TCRdb with MiXCR from the reads. In the table there are some 180,000 distinct CDR3 sequences, just over 45% of which are singletons. This clonotype was recorded at least ten times. What it binds is not known. Per germline, CDR1 LNHDA and CDR2 SQIVND (reference sequence). The length of the CDR3 is 15 residues. V was shortened by 10 bases and J by 1 base, with 16 bases between the two germline ends. The material sequenced was sorted CD4+, CD8+, or CD8+CD57+ T cells (not recorded which) from PBMCs. J is TRBJ2-2 and V is TRBV19; TRBD1 is a possible D gene (5 bases). The clonotype originates from a human donor in good health. The CDR3 is CATRKGARNTGELFF. For the CDR3, the DNA is TGTGCCACTCGAAAAGGGGCCCGGAACACCGGGGAGCTGTTTTTT.